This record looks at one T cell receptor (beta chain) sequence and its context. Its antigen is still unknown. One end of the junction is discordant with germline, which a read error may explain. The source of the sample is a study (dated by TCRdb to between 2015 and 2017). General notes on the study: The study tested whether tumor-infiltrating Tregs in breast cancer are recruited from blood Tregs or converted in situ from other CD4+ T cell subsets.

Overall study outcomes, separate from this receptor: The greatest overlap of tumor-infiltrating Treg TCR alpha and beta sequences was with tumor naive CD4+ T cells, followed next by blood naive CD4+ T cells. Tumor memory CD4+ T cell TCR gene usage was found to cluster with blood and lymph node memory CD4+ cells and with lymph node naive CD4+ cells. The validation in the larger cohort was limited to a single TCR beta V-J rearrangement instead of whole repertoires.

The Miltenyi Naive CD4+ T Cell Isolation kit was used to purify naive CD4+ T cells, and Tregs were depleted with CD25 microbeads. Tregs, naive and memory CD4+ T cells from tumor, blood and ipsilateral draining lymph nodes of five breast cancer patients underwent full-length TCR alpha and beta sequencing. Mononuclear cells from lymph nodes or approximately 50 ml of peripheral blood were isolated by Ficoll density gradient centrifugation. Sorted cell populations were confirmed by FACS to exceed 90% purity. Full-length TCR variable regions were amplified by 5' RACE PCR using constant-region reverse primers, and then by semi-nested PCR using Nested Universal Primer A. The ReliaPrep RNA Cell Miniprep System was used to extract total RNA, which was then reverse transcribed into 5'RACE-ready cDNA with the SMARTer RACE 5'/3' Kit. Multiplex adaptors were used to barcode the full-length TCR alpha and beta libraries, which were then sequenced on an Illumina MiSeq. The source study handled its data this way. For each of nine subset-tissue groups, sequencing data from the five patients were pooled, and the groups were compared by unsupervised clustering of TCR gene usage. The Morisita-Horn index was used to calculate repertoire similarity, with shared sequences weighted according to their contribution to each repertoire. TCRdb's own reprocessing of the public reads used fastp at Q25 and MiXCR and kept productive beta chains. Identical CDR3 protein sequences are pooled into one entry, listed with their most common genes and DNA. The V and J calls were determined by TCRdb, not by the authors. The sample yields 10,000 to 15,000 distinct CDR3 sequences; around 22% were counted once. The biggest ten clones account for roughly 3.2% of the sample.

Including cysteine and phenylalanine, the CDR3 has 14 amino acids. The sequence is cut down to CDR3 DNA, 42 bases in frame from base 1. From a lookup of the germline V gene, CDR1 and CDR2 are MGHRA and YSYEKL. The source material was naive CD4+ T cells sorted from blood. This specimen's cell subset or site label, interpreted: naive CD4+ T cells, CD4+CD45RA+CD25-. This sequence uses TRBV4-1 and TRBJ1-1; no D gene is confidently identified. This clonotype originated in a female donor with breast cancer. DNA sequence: TGCACCAGCAGCCGAGATTGGTCGGGCACTGAAGCTTTCTTT. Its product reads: CTSSRDWSGTEAFF.